The subject of this entry is one T cell receptor (beta chain). Its specificity is not known. TCRdb's copy holds only in-frame clones and misses some; the assay was immunoSEQ multiplex PCR. The sample includes over 40,000 clones, roughly 84% of them seen just once. The data are from a study of OX40 agonist ivuxolimab in advanced cancers. Looking at the study overall: Cohort: 80% to 90% men, mean age 60, aged about 23 to 79.

Findings and caveats of the study: Compared with CD4+, CD8+ T cells on average had more expanded clones.

The junction had 5 bases not matched to a gene; V was cut back by 5 bases and J by 0 bases. This CDR3 has 15 residues. Germline V lookup: CDR1 MNHEY, CDR2 SVGAGI. The sequencing used CD4+ or CD8+ T cells sorted from blood, collected in a trial of the OX40 agonist ivuxolimab. The origin of this receptor is an adult with an advanced solid tumor such as melanoma, head and neck, liver or kidney cancer. The chain recombines TRBV6-5 with TRBJ2-3; 7 nucleotides align to TRBD2. Written as DNA, the CDR3 is TGTGCCAGCAGTACGCCTAGCGGTAGCACAGATACGCAGTATTTT. Encoded protein: CASSTPSGSTDTQYF.